This TCR beta chain was sequenced during a study of CD8 T cells in Susac syndrome. Findings and caveats of the study: CD4+ repertoires of Susac syndrome patients lacked detectable clonal expansion.

CD8+ and CD4+ T cells were negatively isolated; TEMRA cells were FACS-enriched. V lost 4 bases, J lost 7 bases, and 12 bases lay in between. CDR1 and CDR2 (germline): SGHDT, YYEEEE. The length of the CDR3 is 14 residues. Remarks on this clonotype: Antigen specificity is unknown.

RNA was extracted with the RNeasy kit, and a quantity of roughly 0.5 to 1 ug was reverse transcribed using random hexamers. TCRdb re-analysed the immunoSEQ multiplex PCR reads in MiXCR, keeping a single row per CDR3 protein. The sample has 110,000 to 150,000 distinct CDR3 sequences, approximately 94% seen once; the top ten hold over 0.065%. The chain is built from TRBV5-6 and TRBJ1-6; D perhaps matches TRBD1 (6 bases). Sequenced input: CD4+ T cells from PBMCs. The clonotype comes from a human donor with Susac syndrome. The CDR3 protein is CASSRRDTNSPLHF. CDR3 DNA sequence: TGTGCCAGCAGCCGCCGGGACACGAATTCACCCCTCCACTTT.